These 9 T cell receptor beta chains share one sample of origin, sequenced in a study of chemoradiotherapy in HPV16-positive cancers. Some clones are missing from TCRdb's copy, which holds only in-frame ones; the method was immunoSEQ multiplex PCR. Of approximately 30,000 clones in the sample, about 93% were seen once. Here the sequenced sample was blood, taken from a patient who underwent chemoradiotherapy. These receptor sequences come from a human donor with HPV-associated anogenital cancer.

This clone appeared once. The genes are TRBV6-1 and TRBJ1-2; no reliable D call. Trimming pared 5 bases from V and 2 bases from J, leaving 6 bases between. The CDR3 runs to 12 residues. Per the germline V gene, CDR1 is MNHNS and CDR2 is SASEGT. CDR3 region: CASSRVNYGYTF. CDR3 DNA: TGTGCCAGCAGTCGAGTGAACTATGGCTACACCTTC.

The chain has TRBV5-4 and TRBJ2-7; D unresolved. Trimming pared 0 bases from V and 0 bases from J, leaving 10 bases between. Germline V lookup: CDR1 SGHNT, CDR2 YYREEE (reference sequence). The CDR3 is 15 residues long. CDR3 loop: CASSLGGLGSYEQYF. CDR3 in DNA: TGTGCCAGCAGCTTGGGAGGCTTGGGCTCCTACGAGCAGTACTTC. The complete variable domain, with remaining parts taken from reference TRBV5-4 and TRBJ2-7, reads ETGVTQSPTHLIKTRGQQVTLRCSSQSGHNTVSWYQQALGQGPQFIFQYYREEENGRGNFPPRFSGLQFPNYSSELNVNALELDDSALYLCASSLGGLGSYEQYFGPGTRLTVT.

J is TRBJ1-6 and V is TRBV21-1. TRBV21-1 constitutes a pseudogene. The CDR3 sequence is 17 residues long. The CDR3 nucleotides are TGTGCCAGCAGCAAGCCCGGTGGGGGGGGAAAGGGTTCACCCCTCCACTTT. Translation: CASSKPGGGGKGSPLHF.

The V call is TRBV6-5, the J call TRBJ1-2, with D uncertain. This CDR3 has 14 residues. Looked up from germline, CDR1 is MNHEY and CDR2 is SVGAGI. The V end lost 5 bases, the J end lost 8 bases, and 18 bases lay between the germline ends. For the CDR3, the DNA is TGTGCCAGCAGTCCCGGTCGCGGGCTGGGAGGCTACACCTTC. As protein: CASSPGRGLGGYTF.

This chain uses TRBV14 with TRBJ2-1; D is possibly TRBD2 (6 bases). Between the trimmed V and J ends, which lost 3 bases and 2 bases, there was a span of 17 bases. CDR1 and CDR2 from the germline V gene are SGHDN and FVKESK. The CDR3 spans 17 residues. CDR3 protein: CASSQDGAGFAYNEQFF. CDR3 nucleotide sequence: TGTGCCAGCAGCCAGGATGGAGCGGGCTTTGCCTACAATGAGCAGTTCTTC.

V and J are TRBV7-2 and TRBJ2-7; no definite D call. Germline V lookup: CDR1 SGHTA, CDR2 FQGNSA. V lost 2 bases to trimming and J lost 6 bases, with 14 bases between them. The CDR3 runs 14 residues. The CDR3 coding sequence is TGTGCCAGCAGCTTATCACCCTTCCTGGGCGAGCAGTACTTC. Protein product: CASSLSPFLGEQYF.

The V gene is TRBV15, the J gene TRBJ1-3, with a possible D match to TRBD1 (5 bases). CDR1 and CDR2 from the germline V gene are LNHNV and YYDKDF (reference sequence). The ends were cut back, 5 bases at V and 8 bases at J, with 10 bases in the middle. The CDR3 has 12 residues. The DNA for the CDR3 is TGTGCCACCAGCTTCGGGGGTGACACCATATATTTT. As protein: CATSFGGDTIYF.

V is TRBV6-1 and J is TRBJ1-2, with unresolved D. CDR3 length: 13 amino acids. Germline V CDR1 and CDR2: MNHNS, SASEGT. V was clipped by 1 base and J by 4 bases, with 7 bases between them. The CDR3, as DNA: TGTGCCAGCAGTGAAGGCGTGTCCTATGGCTACACCTTC. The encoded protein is CASSEGVSYGYTF.

CDR3 loop: CASSLSGNAGNTIYF. CDR3 nucleotide sequence: TGCGCCAGCAGCTTGTCAGGGAACGCTGGAAACACCATATATTTT. The chain couples TRBV5-1 to TRBJ1-3; perhaps TRBD1 as D (5 bases). V was pared by 1 base and J by 2 bases, with 10 bases between. The germline CDR1 and CDR2 sequences are SGHRS and YFSETQ. The length of the CDR3 is 15 residues.